This TCR beta chain stems from a study of brain metastases from non-small cell lung cancer. The CDR3 runs 13 residues. Trimming pared 3 bases from V and 7 bases from J, leaving 12 bases between. CDR1 is PRHDT, CDR2 FYEKMQ, per germline (reference sequence). The protocol was immunoSEQ multiplex PCR, while the TCRdb copy is restricted to in-frame clones and leaves out a portion. The sample has some 4,300 clones, roughly 83% seen once. As to this clone: Its antigen remains unidentified.

Study results and caveats: T-cell clones appeared expanded in around 64% of brain metastases relative to matched primary tumors.

V gene TRBV13 combines with J gene TRBJ1-1, with a possible D match to TRBD1 (6 bases). This TCR was recovered from a donor aged 40 or over with non-small cell lung cancer. Sequenced input: primary lung tumor tissue. CDR3 region: CASSLQGWDEAFF. In nucleotides, the CDR3 is TGTGCCAGCAGCTTGCAGGGGTGGGATGAAGCTTTCTTT.